Below, 23 T cell receptor beta chains from the same sample are listed, as sequenced in a study of blood T cell repertoires in COVID-19. Assay used: immunoSEQ multiplex PCR; TCRdb lists only in-frame clones, some missing. The data hold a few hundred thousand clones, with approximately 80% observed a single time. The sample was PBMCs or T cells enriched from blood (not recorded which). These TCRs come from a man aged 40-49 years who had recovered from COVID-19.

V gene TRBV9 combines with J gene TRBJ2-2, with D unclear. Germline loops: CDR1 SGDLS, CDR2 YYNGEE. V lost 4 bases, J lost 6 bases, and 19 bases lay in between. This CDR3 spans 16 amino acids. CDR3 nucleotide sequence: TGTGCCAGCAGCAGCAGATTACTAATAGGCGCCGGGGAGCTGTTTTTT. Encoded protein: CASSSRLLIGAGELFF.

CDR3 DNA: TGTGCCAGTAGTTTGGACAGACTGTATGGCTACACCTTC. Its protein product is CASSLDRLYGYTF. The V and J genes are TRBV19 and TRBJ1-2; a weak D match, TRBD1 (6 bases). The germline gives CDR1 LNHDA, CDR2 SQIVND (reference sequence). The CDR3 consists of 13 residues. V was shortened by 5 bases and J by 5 bases, with 12 bases between the two germline ends.

V is TRBV25-1 and J is TRBJ1-1; a possible D gene is TRBD1 (6 bases). The V gene lost 4 bases and the J gene lost 3 bases, with 18 bases spanning the gap. The CDR3 consists of 16 residues. Germline V gene data show CDR1 as MGHDK and CDR2 as SYGVNS. CDR3 loop: CASSARRREGDTEAFF. CDR3 in DNA: TGTGCCAGCAGTGCGCGACGAAGGGAGGGGGACACTGAAGCTTTCTTT. The full variable domain, completed using reference TRBV25-1 and TRBJ1-1, is EADIYQTPRYLVIGTGKKITLECSQTMGHDKMYWYQQDPGMELHLIHYSYGVNSTEKGDLSSESTVSRIRTEHFPLTLESARPSHTSQYLCASSARRREGDTEAFFGQGTRLTVV.

V usage is TRBV6-5 and J usage is TRBJ1-2; 8 bases map to TRBD1. Germline V gene lookup returns CDR1 MNHEY and CDR2 SVGAGI. This CDR3 is built from 12 residues. Trimming cost V 6 bases and J 7 bases; bases outside gene matches: 4. CDR3 region: CASSRQGAGYTF. As DNA, the CDR3 is TGTGCCAGCAGCCGCCAGGGGGCTGGCTACACCTTC.

The chain uses TRBV3-1 (or the pseudogene TRBV3-2) and TRBJ2-7, with 9 bases lining up with TRBD1. Germline CDR1 LGHDT, CDR2 YNNKEL (reference sequence). The J segment lost 5 bases and the V segment lost 1 base, leaving 3 bases of the junction unmatched. The CDR3 spans 14 residues. CDR3 sequence reads: CASSQAGTGNEQYF. The CDR3 nucleotides are TGTGCCAGCAGCCAAGCGGGGACAGGGAACGAGCAGTACTTC.

The J gene is TRBJ1-5, the V gene TRBV7-8; 10 nucleotides align to TRBD1. This CDR3 is 16 amino acids long. V dropped 5 bases and J dropped 2; count of bases not matched to a gene: 6. In germline, CDR1 is SGHVS, CDR2 FQNEAQ. The CDR3 protein is CASSPWGTGGNQPQHF. In DNA form, the CDR3 reads TGTGCCAGCAGCCCCTGGGGGACAGGGGGCAATCAGCCCCAGCATTTT. Complete variable domain (other parts from reference TRBV7-8 and TRBJ1-5): GAGVSQSPRYKVAKRGQDVALRCDPISGHVSLFWYQQALGQGPEFLTYFQNEAQLDKSGLPSDRFFAERPEGSVSTLKIQRTQQEDSAVYLCASSPWGTGGNQPQHFGDGTRLSIL.

The chain links TRBV20-1 to TRBJ2-7, with 11 bases matching TRBD1. V lost 6 bases and J lost 3; bases outside the gene matches: 10. In germline, CDR1 is DFQATT, CDR2 SNEGSKA (reference sequence). The CDR3 sequence is 15 residues long. CDR3 protein: CSASPGTGGRYEQYF. CDR3 coding DNA: TGCAGTGCCAGTCCCGGGACAGGGGGGCGCTACGAGCAGTACTTC.

The chain links TRBV6-5 to TRBJ2-1, with a possible D match to TRBD1 (6 bases). The CDR3 sequence is 15 residues long. V was cut by 6 bases and J by 0 bases, with 12 bases left in between. The germline gives CDR1 MNHEY, CDR2 SVGAGI. The CDR3 spells CASSPDRSSYNEQFF. The CDR3 bases are TGTGCCAGCAGCCCCGACAGGAGCTCCTACAATGAGCAGTTCTTC.

This clone has only one observation. V and J are TRBV5-4 and TRBJ2-7; 9 bases are a match to TRBD2. Germline V gene data show CDR1 as SGHNT and CDR2 as YYREEE (reference sequence). The CDR3 loop spans 13 amino acids. With V trimmed by 3 bases and J by 9 bases, 7 bases remained unmatched. In DNA, the CDR3 is TGTGCCAGCAGCTCAGCGGGGGGCCTAGGGCAGTACTTC. Protein sequence: CASSSAGGLGQYF. The full variable domain, rest sourced from reference TRBV5-4 and TRBJ2-7, is ETGVTQSPTHLIKTRGQQVTLRCSSQSGHNTVSWYQQALGQGPQFIFQYYREEENGRGNFPPRFSGLQFPNYSSELNVNALELDDSALYLCASSSAGGLGQYFGPGTRLTVT.

This clone was seen a handful of times. J is TRBJ1-2 and V is TRBV6-5; D gene unclear. Trimming shortened V by 4 bases and J by 2 bases, and 14 bases separated the two germline ends. Germline V lookup: CDR1 MNHEY, CDR2 SVGAGI. CDR3 length equals 15 residues. The CDR3 sequence: CASSLTPTANYGYTF. For the CDR3, the DNA is TGTGCCAGCAGTTTGACCCCCACAGCAAACTATGGCTACACCTTC.

V and J are TRBV10-2 and TRBJ2-7, with 11 bases lining up with TRBD1. This CDR3 is built from 14 residues. The V and J ends lost 6 bases and 4 bases, in that order; junction bases with no gene match: 5. Germline V gives CDR1 WSHSY, CDR2 SAAADI. CDR3 in DNA: TGCGCCAGCAGGGAGGGACAGGGGGGATACGAGCAGTACTTC. Protein product: CASREGQGGYEQYF.

This clone was observed a single time. J is TRBJ2-2 and V is TRBV7-9, with D tentatively TRBD2 (5 bases). V shed 2 bases and J shed 2 bases, with 18 bases lying between them. CDR3 length equals 18 residues. Per the germline V gene, CDR1 is SEHNR and CDR2 is FQNEAQ (reference sequence). CDR3 in amino acids: CASSLLLGRSGNTGELFF. Here the CDR3 DNA reads TGTGCCAGCAGCTTACTTTTAGGGCGGAGCGGTAACACCGGGGAGCTGTTTTTT. Full variable domain (outside the CDR3, taken from reference TRBV7-9 and TRBJ2-2): DTGVSQNPRHKITKRGQNVTFRCDPISEHNRLYWYRQTLGQGPEFLTYFQNEAQLEKSRLLSDRFSAERPKGSFSTLEIQRTEQGDSAMYLCASSLLLGRSGNTGELFFGEGSRLTVL.

The V call is TRBV5-8, the J call TRBJ1-5; 8 nucleotides match TRBD1. The CDR3 loop spans 17 amino acids. J was trimmed by 3 bases and V by 8 bases; bases with no gene match: 16. Germline CDR1 and CDR2: SGHTS and YDEGEE. As DNA, the CDR3 is TGTGCCAGTATAAAATCCGGCGGACAGGGTTACAATCAGCCCCAGCATTTT. Residues: CASIKSGGQGYNQPQHF.

The gene calls are TRBV6-5 and TRBJ2-7; a weak D match, TRBD1 (6 bases). Germline V gene lookup returns CDR1 MNHEY and CDR2 SVGAGI. There are 15 residues in the CDR3. Trimming pared 5 bases from V and 0 bases from J, leaving 14 bases between. The CDR3 DNA sequence: TGTGCCAGCAGTAAATCCGAGGGGGTCTCCTACGAGCAGTACTTC. Its translation: CASSKSEGVSYEQYF.

The chain has TRBV6-5 and TRBJ2-2, with a weak D call TRBD2 (5 bases). This CDR3 is built from 15 residues. Trimming took off 0 bases at V and 7 bases at J, with 12 bases between the two ends. Germline V CDR1 and CDR2: MNHEY, SVGAGI. The CDR3 loop is CASSYSWELVGELFF. CDR3 sequence (DNA): TGTGCCAGCAGTTACTCATGGGAGTTGGTCGGGGAGCTGTTTTTT.

As concerns this clone: The sample holds other DNA sequences that translate to the same CDR3. The rearrangement uses TRBV9 and TRBJ1-1; 7 bases are shared with TRBD1. CDR1 and CDR2 (germline): SGDLS, YYNGEE. Unmatched junction bases numbered 4, after V lost 3 bases and J lost 5 bases. The CDR3 loop spans 13 amino acids. The DNA for the CDR3 is TGTGCCAGCAGCGGCCTCAGGGGGACTGAAGCTTTCTTT. This gives the protein CASSGLRGTEAFF.

The chain recombines TRBV5-8 with TRBJ1-1, with 8 nucleotides matching TRBD1. The CDR3 contains 13 residues. V lost 6 bases, J lost 10 bases, and 11 bases stayed unmatched. Germline-derived CDR1 and CDR2 are SGHTS and YDEGEE. The CDR3 DNA is TGTGCCAGCATCCTTCAGGGGGCAGCTCGAGCTTTCTTT. Protein: CASILQGAARAFF. The full variable domain, with the rest looked up from reference TRBV5-8 and TRBJ1-1, is EAGVTQSPTHLIKTRGQQATLRCSPISGHTSVYWYQQALGLGLQFLLWYDEGEERNRGNFPPRFSGRQFPNYSSELNVNALELEDSALYLCASILQGAARAFFGQGTRLTVV.

The rearrangement links TRBV6-5 to TRBJ2-3, with 10 bases identical to TRBD2. The V segment lost 7 bases and the J segment 2 bases; nucleotides outside the gene matches: 6. This CDR3 has 15 residues. Germline values: CDR1 MNHEY, CDR2 SVGAGI. The CDR3 DNA sequence: TGTGCCAGCAAAAAAGCGGGGGGGTACACAGATACGCAGTATTTT. It yields the protein CASKKAGGYTDTQYF.

V and J are TRBV5-6 and TRBJ2-1; no reliable D call. Trimming left V 2 bases short and J 8 bases short, with 5 bases between. The germline gives CDR1 SGHDT, CDR2 YYEEEE. This CDR3 has 11 residues. DNA for the CDR3: TGTGCCAGCAGCTTCGCGTATGAGCAGTTCTTC. It yields the protein CASSFAYEQFF.

This chain connects TRBV6-5 to TRBJ1-2, with D maybe TRBD1 (6 bases). The V gene lost 0 bases and the J gene lost 3 bases, with 11 bases spanning the gap. Germline loops: CDR1 MNHEY, CDR2 SVGAGI. The CDR3 is 15 amino acids. Written as DNA, the CDR3 is TGTGCCAGCAGTTACTCGGCAGGGGCCTACTATGGCTACACCTTC. It codes for CASSYSAGAYYGYTF.

This clone was detected a few times. The chain couples TRBV5-6 to TRBJ1-2, with D hard to call. Trimming removed 0 bases from V and 8 bases from J, with 14 bases in between. The length of the CDR3 is 14 residues. In germline, CDR1 is SGHDT, CDR2 YYEEEE. The CDR3 sequence is CASSLVKELIGYTF. In nucleotides, the CDR3 is TGTGCCAGCAGCTTGGTTAAGGAGTTAATCGGCTACACCTTC.

CDR3 sequence (DNA): TGTGCCAGCAGCTTTCAGGGACAGACCACTGAAGCTTTCTTT. Translated: CASSFQGQTTEAFF. The V gene is TRBV7-9, the J gene TRBJ1-1; 7 bases are a match to TRBD1. Germline loops: CDR1 SEHNR, CDR2 FQNEAQ (reference sequence). Trimming took 3 bases from V and 4 from J; bases not matched to a gene: 5. The CDR3 is made up of 14 amino acids.

This chain uses TRBV7-6 with TRBJ2-5; perhaps TRBD1 as D (6 bases). CDR1 is SGHVS, CDR2 FNYEAQ, per germline. V gave up 5 bases and J gave up 1 base, with 26 bases separating them. The CDR3 contains 19 residues. CDR3 DNA: TGTGCCAGCAGCACCGTGGTGGCAGGGGAAGGACGGTTCCAAGAGACCCAGTACTTC. Its translation: CASSTVVAGEGRFQETQYF.